The 28 T cell receptor beta chains below come from one sample, sequenced in a study of CD8+CD57+ T cells in acquired aplastic anemia. Profiles of TCR beta VDJ and CDR3 were generated from a genomic DNA template. TCRdb reprocessed the reads with MiXCR, giving one entry per CDR3 protein. Of about 120,000 distinct CDR3 sequences in the sample, about 40% were seen once. Individuals selected for sequencing had exhibited CD8+CD57+ cell expansion on flow cytometry. Sequencing input: sorted CD4+, CD8+, or CD8+CD57+ T cells (not recorded which) from PBMCs. The source is a human donor with aplastic anemia.

This clonotype has only one observation. This chain uses TRBV2 with TRBJ1-2, with D unresolved. Germline V gene data show CDR1 as SNHLY and CDR2 as FYNNEI. The CDR3 totals 12 residues. The V gene lost 4 bases and the J gene lost 8 bases, with 11 bases spanning the gap. In DNA, the CDR3 is TGTGCCAGCAGTGCACGGGAGGGAGGCTACACCTTC. It encodes CASSAREGGYTF.

The CDR3 sequence: CASSLKGTQYF. As DNA, the CDR3 is TGTGCCAGCAGCTTAAAGGGGACCCAGTACTTC. The chain carries TRBV5-5 and TRBJ2-7; D is unclear. The J call is doubtful: the DNA matches TRBJ2-5 better. CDR1 is SGHKS and CDR2 is YYEKEE in the germline V gene (reference sequence). The CDR3 consists of 11 residues.

This clonotype was seen a few times. The V and J genes are TRBV7-6 and TRBJ2-1, with 7 bases aligning to TRBD2. The CDR3 runs 12 residues. The germline V gene encodes CDR1 SGHVS and CDR2 FNYEAQ. With 4 bases clipped from V and 8 bases from J, the junction kept 2 bases outside the gene matches. CDR3 amino acids: CASSSAGHEQFF. The CDR3 coding sequence is TGTGCCAGCAGCTCAGCGGGGCATGAGCAGTTCTTC.

This clonotype was observed many times. The chain carries TRBV20-1 and TRBJ2-5; D is ambiguous. CDR3 length: 11 residues. V lost 6 bases, J lost 4 bases, and 9 bases lay in between. Germline V lookup: CDR1 DFQATT, CDR2 SNEGSKA (reference sequence). In DNA form, the CDR3 reads TGCAGTGCCTTCAGAGTAGAGACCCAGTACTTC. Translation: CSAFRVETQYF.

Worth noting for this clonotype: Likely a read error: the CDR3 ends without its conserved phenylalanine or tryptophan. The chain joins TRBV7-2 to TRBJ1-5; the D is unclear. Germline V gives CDR1 SGHTA, CDR2 FQGNSA. V was shortened by 0 bases and J by 4 bases, with 4 bases between the two germline ends. The CDR3 loop spans 13 amino acids. Written as DNA, the CDR3 is TGTGCCAGCAGCTTAGCCCCAAATCAGCCCCAGCATCCT. Translating it yields CASSLAPNQPQHP.

This clonotype has a count of ten or more. The chain employs TRBV2 and TRBJ1-1; 7 bases match TRBD1. Losses at the gene ends were 7 bases for V and 3 bases for J; bases not matched to a gene: 5. From germline, CDR1 is SNHLY and CDR2 FYNNEI. The CDR3 sequence is 13 residues long. The CDR3 coding sequence is TGTGCCAGCACCCCGGACAGGTACACTGAAGCTTTCTTT. Translation gives CASTPDRYTEAFF.

The table lists this clonotype with a count of one. The CDR3: CSVEDGGYTF. CDR3 sequence (DNA): TGCAGCGTTGAAGATGGGGGCTACACCTTC. This chain uses TRBV29-1 with TRBJ1-2; no firm D call. The CDR3 extends over 10 amino acids. Trimming shortened V by 0 bases and J by 8 bases, and 4 bases separated the two germline ends. The germline CDR1 and CDR2 sequences are SQVTM and ANQGSEA.

The count of this clonotype is one. The CDR3: CAIDRGRTEAFF. CDR3 DNA sequence: TGTGCCATCGACAGGGGGCGGACTGAAGCTTTCTTT. The chain has TRBV2 and TRBJ1-1; TRBD1 matches at 10 bases. CDR1 is SNHLY, CDR2 FYNNEI, per germline. CDR3 length: 12 amino acids. Trimming cost V 10 bases and J 5 bases; bases outside gene matches: 4. Drawing the rest from reference TRBV2 and TRBJ1-1, the complete variable domain is EPEVTQTPSHQVTQMGQEVILRCVPISNHLYFYWYRQILGQKVEFLVSFYNNEISEKSEIFDDQFSVERPDGSNFTLKIRSTKLEDSAMYFCAIDRGRTEAFFGQGTRLTVV.

The V and J genes are TRBV25-1 and TRBJ2-2, with no clear D. V shed 6 bases and J shed 6 bases, with 8 bases lying between them. CDR1 is MGHDK and CDR2 is SYGVNS in the germline V gene. CDR3 length: 12 amino acids. CDR3 sequence reads: CASSPPPGELFF. CDR3 sequence (DNA): TGTGCCAGCAGCCCCCCCCCCGGGGAGCTGTTTTTT.

This clonotype was detected ten times or more. The gene calls are TRBV5-6 and TRBJ2-2, with 7 nucleotides matching TRBD1. CDR1 is SGHDT, CDR2 YYEEEE, per germline. The V segment lost 2 bases and the J segment 3 bases; nucleotides outside the gene matches: 7. CDR3 length: 16 residues. The CDR3 protein is CASSFYGQDYTGELFF. The CDR3 nucleotides read TGTGCCAGCAGCTTTTACGGACAGGACTACACCGGGGAGCTGTTTTTT.

The chain uses TRBV19 and TRBJ1-1; weak D call: TRBD1 (5 bases). The CDR3 loop spans 14 amino acids. V lost 6 bases and J lost 2, with 13 bases in between. Germline CDR1 LNHDA, CDR2 SQIVND (reference sequence). This chain's CDR3 is CASRTQTVNTEAFF. In nucleotides, the CDR3 is TGTGCCAGTAGAACCCAGACAGTAAACACTGAAGCTTTCTTT.

This clonotype was seen repeatedly, ten times or more. This chain links TRBV20-1 with TRBJ1-3, with 8 bases that match TRBD1. Trimming took 7 bases from V and 8 from J; bases not matched to a gene: 13. This CDR3 is 14 amino acids long. Germline V gene data show CDR1 as DFQATT and CDR2 as SNEGSKA (reference sequence). In DNA, the CDR3 is TGCAGTGTAACGACAGGGGAGATGGGGGACACCATATATTTT. It encodes CSVTTGEMGDTIYF.

This clonotype was seen repeatedly, ten times or more. The J gene is TRBJ1-1, the V gene TRBV7-8; no firm D call. The CDR3 contains 13 residues. Germline V gene data show CDR1 as SGHVS and CDR2 as FQNEAQ. Trimming took 6 bases from V and 4 from J, leaving 12 bases between them. DNA of the CDR3: TGTGCCAGCAGTTCCGACGGGGTCACTGAAGCTTTCTTT. The encoded protein is CASSSDGVTEAFF.

A word on this clonotype: A read error may explain this, as a much larger clone is one base away. This chain uses TRBV6-1 with TRBJ1-1, with D perhaps matching TRBD1 (5 bases). The CDR3 sequence is 14 residues long. From germline, CDR1 is MNHNS and CDR2 SASEGT. V was trimmed by 7 bases and J by 5 bases, leaving 17 bases between them. DNA for the CDR3: TGTGCCAGCACCGAGGGAGGGGTCCTGACTGAAGCTTTCTTT. As protein: CASTEGGVLTEAFF.

This sequence joins TRBV19 and TRBJ1-2, with D hard to call. The ends were cut back, 4 bases at V and 4 bases at J, with 13 bases in the middle. The CDR3 runs to 14 residues. Germline values: CDR1 LNHDA, CDR2 SQIVND (reference sequence). The CDR3 loop is CASSTSQWTYGYTF. In DNA, the CDR3 is TGTGCCAGTAGTACTTCCCAATGGACCTATGGCTACACCTTC.

This clonotype was seen a few times. V usage is TRBV6-2 or TRBV6-3 and J usage is TRBJ2-2; weak D call: TRBD1 (6 bases). The length of the CDR3 is 14 residues. Trimming shortened V by 6 bases and J by 5 bases, and 13 bases separated the two germline ends. Germline V gives CDR1 MNHEY, CDR2 SVGEGT. CDR3 sequence (DNA): TGTGCCAGCAGCAGGGACATTTATACCGGGGAGCTGTTTTTT. As protein: CASSRDIYTGELFF.

V is TRBV6-5 and J is TRBJ2-7, with TRBD2 matching over 9 bases. Germline loops: CDR1 MNHEY, CDR2 SVGAGI. V was clipped by 2 bases and J by 0 bases; unmatched bases: 2. The CDR3 loop spans 15 amino acids. The CDR3 loop reads CASSYQRGASYEQYF. The CDR3 DNA reads TGTGCCAGCAGTTACCAGCGGGGGGCCTCCTACGAGCAGTACTTC.

This clonotype was recorded only once. The rearrangement joins TRBV2 to TRBJ1-2; 8 bases agree with TRBD1. Germline CDR1 is SNHLY and CDR2 is FYNNEI. The CDR3 extends over 15 amino acids. V shed 6 bases, J shed 4 bases, and the junction held 10 bases outside the gene matches. CDR3 sequence (DNA): TGTGCCAGCAGCGATCCCGGGACAGGCTTCTATGGCTACACCTTC. Its translation is CASSDPGTGFYGYTF.

On this clonotype itself: The CDR3 does not close with the conserved phenylalanine or tryptophan, likely indicating a read error. The chain has TRBV19 and TRBJ2-7, with 8 bases aligning to TRBD1. The CDR3 extends over 16 amino acids. With V trimmed by 9 bases and J by 6 bases, 19 bases remained unmatched. Germline V gene sequence: CDR1 LNHDA, CDR2 SQIVND (reference sequence). The CDR3 protein is CASSEGQGLPTSEQYL. DNA for the CDR3: TGTGCCAGCAGTGAAGGACAGGGCCTTCCCACGAGCGAGCAGTACCTC.

This clonotype has a count of ten or more. This may arise from a read error, as a much more abundant clone is one base away. The rearrangement links TRBV11-3 to TRBJ1-1; TRBD1 is a possible D gene (5 bases). The CDR3 totals 13 residues. V lost 4 bases to trimming and J lost 1 base, with 7 bases between them. From germline, CDR1 is SGHNT and CDR2 YENEEA. The CDR3 sequence: CASSSTANTEAFF. For the CDR3, the DNA is TGTGCCAGCAGCTCGACAGCGAACACTGAAGCTTTCTTT. The full variable domain, with the rest looked up from reference TRBV11-3 and TRBJ1-1, is EAGVVQSPRYKIIEKKQPVAFWCNPISGHNTLYWYLQNLGQGPELLIRYENEEAVDDSQLPKDRFSAERLKGVDSTLKIQPAELGDSAVYLCASSSTANTEAFFGQGTRLTVV.

Regarding this clonotype: This may come from a read error, since a much larger clone is one base off. The rearrangement links TRBV6-1 to TRBJ1-2; 10 bases match TRBD1. The CDR3 has 14 residues. Germline CDR1 reads MNHNS; CDR2 reads SASEGT. V trimming: 7 bases; J trimming: 2 bases; junction bases outside the gene matches: 4. The DNA for the CDR3 is TGTGCCAGCACCCGGGACAGGGGAAACTATGGCTACACCTTC. It encodes CASTRDRGNYGYTF.

This clonotype was detected many times. The J gene is TRBJ2-1, the V gene TRBV5-1, with unresolved D. Germline CDR1 SGHRS, CDR2 YFSETQ. V was cut by 1 base and J by 1 base, with 9 bases left in between. CDR3 length equals 15 residues. CDR3 nucleotide sequence: TGCGCCAGCAGCTTGAACGGTGCTTCCTACAATGAGCAGTTCTTC. Translating it yields CASSLNGASYNEQFF.

This chain joins TRBV24-1 and TRBJ2-1; no clear D gene. The V and J ends lost 3 bases and 9 bases respectively, with 8 bases between them. This CDR3 contains 12 residues. In germline, CDR1 is KGHDR, CDR2 SFDVKD. The CDR3 DNA reads TGTGCCACCAGTGATCCGAATACTGAGCAGTTCTTC. Protein sequence: CATSDPNTEQFF.

The table lists this clonotype with many counts. The rearrangement uses TRBV19 and TRBJ1-5, with a tentative D call TRBD1 (6 bases). Deletions cut 4 bases from V and 3 bases from J, with 13 bases between. CDR1 and CDR2 (germline): LNHDA, SQIVND (reference sequence). The CDR3 has 15 residues. The CDR3 region has the DNA TGTGCCAGTAGTACGTCGGGGGGCCCCAATCAGCCCCAGCATTTT. It codes for CASSTSGGPNQPQHF.

The rearrangement uses TRBV20-1 and TRBJ2-1, with 8 bases matching TRBD1. Germline-derived CDR1 and CDR2 are DFQATT and SNEGSKA (reference sequence). Trimming removed 2 bases from V and 0 bases from J; junction bases left unmatched: 6. The CDR3 sequence is 16 residues long. The chain's CDR3 is CSARPTGTGSYNEQFF. For the CDR3, the DNA is TGCAGTGCTAGACCCACCGGGACAGGCTCCTACAATGAGCAGTTCTTC.

CDR3 loop: CASSYRGTGTLYGYTF. CDR3 sequence (DNA): TGTGCCAGCAGTTACAGGGGGACAGGGACCCTATATGGCTACACCTTC. This chain joins TRBV6-5 and TRBJ1-2; 9 nucleotides line up with TRBD1. Germline-derived CDR1 and CDR2 are MNHEY and SVGAGI. The trim removed 2 bases at V and 5 bases at J, leaving 9 bases unmatched. The CDR3 spans 16 residues.

The chain employs TRBV10-3 and TRBJ1-2; D remains unclear. Germline assignment: CDR1 ENHRY and CDR2 SYGVKD. CDR3 size: 12 residues. The ends were cut back, 2 bases at V and 6 bases at J, with 7 bases in the middle. CDR3 in DNA: TGTGCCATCAGTGAGATCGGGAATGGCTACACCTTC. Its translation: CAISEIGNGYTF.

This chain links TRBV4-2 with TRBJ1-4; no clear D. Trimming removed 0 bases from V and 3 bases from J, with 8 bases in between. Germline lookup yields CDR1 LGHNA and CDR2 YNFKEQ. The CDR3 is 15 amino acids. The CDR3: CASSQEYGPNEKLFF. CDR3 bases: TGTGCCAGCAGCCAAGAGTACGGGCCTAATGAAAAACTGTTTTTT.